This passage covers 4 T cell receptor beta chains from one sample sequenced in a study of T cell responses to AZD1222 COVID-19 vaccine. Sequencing was performed with immunoSEQ multiplex PCR; in TCRdb, only in-frame clones are kept and a portion is missing. This table holds 80,000 or so clones, around 90% found once. The input for sequencing was peripheral blood, taken on day 0 of AZD1222 vaccination. All receptors derive from an adult in good health.

This clone has only one observation. The rearrangement uses TRBV19 and TRBJ2-1; 9 positions match TRBD2. V lost 0 bases and J lost 0; bases outside the gene matches: 3. Germline V CDR1 and CDR2: LNHDA, SQIVND (reference sequence). The CDR3 extends over 17 amino acids. The CDR3 DNA reads TGTGCCAGTAGTATAGAGGGACTAGCCAGCTCCTACAATGAGCAGTTCTTC. It specifies CASSIEGLASSYNEQFF.

V gene TRBV5-1 combines with J gene TRBJ2-7, with 12 positions matching TRBD1. CDR1 is SGHRS and CDR2 is YFSETQ in the germline V gene. This CDR3 is 16 amino acids long. Trimming at V came to 0 bases and at J to 7 bases, leaving 8 bases not matched to a gene. The CDR3 DNA sequence: TGCGCCAGCAGCTTGGTGTGGGGACAGGGGGCGGGAGAGCAGTACTTC. Translated, it gives CASSLVWGQGAGEQYF.

The chain joins TRBV18 to TRBJ2-1, with D unclear. The CDR3 spans 13 residues. With 1 base removed from V and 10 bases from J, the gap between germline ends came to 11 bases. Germline lookup yields CDR1 KGHSH and CDR2 LQKENI. The CDR3 bases are TGTGCCAGCTCACCACAGGGTAATGGCGAGCAGTTCTTC. It encodes CASSPQGNGEQFF.

This rearrangement joins TRBV5-4 to TRBJ2-7, with D perhaps matching TRBD2 (5 bases). Germline CDR1 SGHNT, CDR2 YYREEE (reference sequence). The CDR3 runs to 14 residues. V lost 4 bases, J lost 3 bases, and 14 bases lay in between. CDR3: CASSPGPRGYEQYF. CDR3 DNA sequence: TGTGCCAGCAGCCCGGGCCCCCGGGGCTACGAGCAGTACTTC.